These 21 T cell receptor beta chains came from one sample sequenced in a study of blood T cells in healthy people across ages. Together with a sample-barcoded 5' primer, a J-beta primer mix was included in a second PCR lasting about 7 to 11 cycles. TCRdb re-called the 5' RACE reads with MiXCR, one entry per CDR3 protein. This sample has over a million distinct CDR3 sequences, with under 45% found just once. The sequenced sample consisted of blood. These receptors originate from a woman aged 60-70 years in good health.

This chain connects TRBV11-2 to TRBJ1-6; D remains ambiguous. V lost 4 bases and J 7 bases, leaving 11 bases between the germline ends. This CDR3 is built from 14 residues. Looked up from germline, CDR1 is SGHAT and CDR2 is FQNNGV. The CDR3 loop reads CASSSSRSNSPLHF. The CDR3, as DNA: TGTGCCAGCAGCTCAAGTAGAAGCAATTCACCCCTCCACTTT.

This rearrangement joins TRBV20-1 to TRBJ2-1; 7 nucleotides agree with TRBD1. The CDR3 sequence is 12 residues long. Per germline, CDR1 DFQATT and CDR2 SNEGSKA (reference sequence). The V segment lost 2 bases and the J segment 15 bases; nucleotides outside the gene matches: 10. In nucleotides, the CDR3 is TGCAGTGCTAGATCCTCGGACAGGTCGGCGTTCTTC. Translation gives CSARSSDRSAFF.

This clonotype appeared a few times. The rearrangement joins TRBV7-2 to TRBJ2-5, with D possibly called TRBD1 or TRBD2 (5 bases each). Matching the DNA end better, TRBJ2-7 makes the J call doubtful. The CDR3 is 15 residues long. Germline CDR1 SGHTA, CDR2 FQGNSA. Written as DNA, the CDR3 is TGTGCCAGCAGCTTAGTTAGGGGAGTAGGCTACGAGCAGTACTTC. Its protein is CASSLVRGVGYEQYF.

In its sample, this clonotype was seen a few times. The chain employs TRBV27 and TRBJ2-7, with D possibly called TRBD1 or TRBD2 (5 bases each). Germline loops: CDR1 MNHEY, CDR2 SMNVEV (reference sequence). The V gene lost 0 bases and the J gene lost 2 bases, with 11 bases spanning the gap. This CDR3 comprises 15 residues. The CDR3 here is CASSLSGRDPYEQYF. The DNA for the CDR3 is TGTGCCAGCAGTTTATCCGGTAGGGACCCCTACGAGCAGTACTTC.

The rearrangement joins TRBV5-1 to TRBJ1-6; 9 bases align to TRBD1. J lost 9 bases, V lost 3 bases, and 7 bases had no gene match. The CDR3 totals 15 residues. CDR1 and CDR2 from the germline V gene are SGHRS and YFSETQ. CDR3: CASSSTGTGISPLHF. The DNA of the CDR3 is TGCGCCAGCAGCTCGACCGGGACAGGGATTTCACCCCTCCACTTT.

The rearrangement links TRBV6-5 to TRBJ2-3; TRBD2 might be the D (5 bases). This CDR3 spans 13 amino acids. CDR1 is MNHEY and CDR2 is SVGAGI in the germline V gene. Trimming took 11 bases from V and 4 from J, leaving 16 bases between them. In nucleotides, the CDR3 is TGTGCCTGCGGCTCGGAGAGGGCAGATACGCAGTATTTT. Amino acid sequence: CACGSERADTQYF.

This clonotype was counted a few times. The chain uses TRBV29-1 and TRBJ2-1; D possibly corresponds to TRBD2 (5 bases). CDR3 length: 13 residues. The V gene's germline CDR1 is SQVTM and CDR2 ANQGSEA. Between the trimmed V and J ends, which lost 7 bases and 6 bases, there was a span of 16 bases. The chain's CDR3 is CSAARTAGNEQFF. CDR3 nucleotide sequence: TGCAGCGCCGCACGGACCGCGGGCAATGAGCAGTTCTTC.

V gene TRBV15 combines with J gene TRBJ1-5, with unresolved D. There are 13 residues in the CDR3. V dropped 0 bases and J dropped 9 bases, with 9 bases sitting between them. Germline CDR1 and CDR2: LNHNV and YYDKDF (reference sequence). The CDR3 sequence is CATSRDQTGPQHF. Written as DNA, the CDR3 is TGTGCCACCAGCAGAGATCAGACGGGGCCCCAGCATTTT.

This chain joins TRBV20-1 and TRBJ1-5; 11 bases line up with TRBD1. This CDR3 has 14 residues. V gave up 6 bases and J gave up 4 bases; unmatched junction bases: 5. Germline V gene sequence: CDR1 DFQATT, CDR2 SNEGSKA (reference sequence). CDR3 protein: CSARDRGTNQPQHF. Here the CDR3 DNA reads TGCAGTGCGCGGGACAGGGGGACTAATCAGCCCCAGCATTTT.

The gene calls are TRBV29-1 and TRBJ1-1; D is ambiguous. CDR1 SQVTM and CDR2 ANQGSEA come from the germline V gene. The CDR3 is made up of 12 amino acids. Trimming left V 4 bases short and J 5 bases short, with 11 bases between. For the CDR3, the DNA is TGCAGCGTTGCTTGGGCGGGTACTGAAGCTTTCTTT. As protein: CSVAWAGTEAFF.

The chain is built from TRBV5-1 and TRBJ1-2, with a weak D call TRBD1 (6 bases). V lost 1 base and J 4 bases, leaving 17 bases between the germline ends. This CDR3 spans 16 amino acids. Germline V CDR1 and CDR2: SGHRS, YFSETQ. CDR3 amino acids: CASSLRGDARFYGYTF. The DNA for the CDR3 is TGCGCCAGCAGCTTGAGGGGGGACGCAAGATTCTATGGCTACACCTTC.

This clonotype has only a few counts. V is TRBV29-1 and J is TRBJ2-1; D remains unclear. Per germline, CDR1 SQVTM and CDR2 ANQGSEA. The CDR3 runs 12 residues. V dropped 3 bases and J dropped 6 bases, with 9 bases sitting between them. The CDR3 region is CSVDGDFNEQFF. Here the CDR3 DNA reads TGCAGCGTTGATGGGGATTTCAATGAGCAGTTCTTC.

A few counts support this clonotype. One end of the junction is discordant with germline, which a read error may explain. The chain links TRBV12-3 or TRBV12-4 to TRBJ1-5; unclear D gene. CDR3 length: 15 residues. The CDR3 region has the DNA TGTGCCAGCAGCTTAGGTCTCGGAGACAATCAGCCCCAGCATTTT. As protein: CASSLGLGDNQPQHF.

The chain combines TRBV20-1 with TRBJ1-2, with TRBD1 identical over 8 bases. Trimming removed 2 bases from V and 6 bases from J; junction bases left unmatched: 8. Germline V lookup: CDR1 DFQATT, CDR2 SNEGSKA (reference sequence). This CDR3 contains 14 residues. CDR3 bases: TGCAGTGCTAGAAGGTCAGGGGGCGGGAATGGCTACACCTTC. Its protein product is CSARRSGGGNGYTF.

Notes on this clonotype: This may come from a read error, since a much larger clone is one base off. The chain combines TRBV28 with TRBJ2-7; TRBD1 is a possible D gene (6 bases). This CDR3 region has 15 residues. The germline gives CDR1 MDHEN, CDR2 SYDVKM. The CDR3 protein is CASSLPTRGSYKQYF. CDR3 DNA: TGTGCCAGCAGTTTACCAACCAGGGGCTCCTACAAGCAGTACTTC.

This clonotype showed up just a few times. This chain links TRBV20-1 with TRBJ1-5; D is uncertain. The CDR3 extends over 15 amino acids. V was cut by 3 bases and J by 0 bases, with 12 bases left in between. CDR1 and CDR2 from the germline V gene are DFQATT and SNEGSKA (reference sequence). CDR3 sequence (DNA): TGCAGTGCTAGCCGGGGAGGTTATAGCAATCAGCCCCAGCATTTT. Amino acids: CSASRGGYSNQPQHF.

The rearrangement joins TRBV29-1 to TRBJ2-3; 11 nucleotides line up with TRBD2. V was pared by 7 bases and J by 3 bases, with 3 bases of the junction left unmatched. This CDR3 comprises 13 residues. CDR1 and CDR2 from the germline V gene are SQVTM and ANQGSEA. The CDR3 DNA follows: TGCAGCGCTACTAGCGGGAGTACAGATACGCAGTATTTT. It is translated as CSATSGSTDTQYF.

The chain employs TRBV5-1 and TRBJ2-3; the D gene could be TRBD1 or TRBD2 (5 bases each). The CDR3 has 13 amino acids. Germline CDR1 and CDR2: SGHRS and YFSETQ. Trimming pared 7 bases from V and 0 bases from J, leaving 9 bases between. The CDR3 nucleotides read TGCGCCAGCCGGGGCGTGAGCACAGATACGCAGTATTTT. It codes for CASRGVSTDTQYF.

This clonotype was seen repeatedly, ten times or more. The V and J genes are TRBV29-1 and TRBJ2-7; D may be TRBD2 (5 bases). CDR1 SQVTM and CDR2 ANQGSEA come from the germline V gene. The CDR3 loop spans 14 amino acids. V was trimmed by 5 bases and J by 4 bases, leaving 18 bases between them. In DNA, the CDR3 is TGCAGCGTTTCCGGTGTGGGAGCTGGGTACGAGCAGTACTTC. This encodes CSVSGVGAGYEQYF.

CDR3 amino acids: CASSKGARDPPYEQYF. The CDR3 DNA sequence: TGTGCCAGCAGCAAAGGGGCACGGGACCCTCCCTACGAGCAGTACTTC. J is TRBJ2-7 and V is TRBV21-1; the D call TRBD1 from the table was never checked on the DNA. TRBV21-1 is tagged as a pseudogene. This CDR3 contains 16 residues.

In this sample, this clonotype turned up a few times. This rearrangement joins TRBV15 to TRBJ2-1; 10 nucleotides line up with TRBD2. Germline V gene lookup returns CDR1 LNHNV and CDR2 YYDKDF (reference sequence). This CDR3 spans 16 amino acids. J gave up 3 bases and V 0 bases, and 2 bases lay outside the gene matches. The CDR3 region is CATSRERTSGYNEQFF. The CDR3, as DNA: TGTGCCACCAGCAGAGAGAGGACTAGCGGCTACAATGAGCAGTTCTTC.